This T cell receptor (beta chain) came from a study of regulatory dendritic cells for organ transplantation. General observations from the study: Resting memory CD8+ T cells held the most alloreactive clonotypes. Naive CD4+ and CD8+ repertoires were highly diverse; memory CD8+ was most oligoclonal. Mature dendritic cells appeared to drive more memory CD8+ clonal expansion than regulatory ones.

CDR3 length: 13 residues. Per germline, CDR1 MNHEY and CDR2 SVGAGI. Trimming at V came to 5 bases and at J to 2 bases, leaving 2 bases not matched to a gene. Concerning this clone itself: Its specificity is unknown.

Naive CD45RA+ and memory CD45RO+ CD4+ or CD8+ T cells were FACS-sorted. Clones were read by immunoSEQ multiplex PCR, and TCRdb kept only the in-frame ones, dropping some. The sample includes 25,000 to 30,000 clones, 75% to 80% of them seen just once. This receptor was taken from a human donor in good health. The sample consisted of memory CD4+ T cells from blood. The subset here: CD45RO+ memory T cells. This chain uses TRBV6-5 with TRBJ2-7; TRBD1 aligns across 8 bases. DNA for the CDR3: TGTGCCAGCAGTAAGACAGGGGCCTACGAGCAGTACTTC. Protein: CASSKTGAYEQYF.